The clone carrying this T cell receptor beta chain was counted between two and nine times. The data derive from a study of CD8 T cells in Susac syndrome. The overall study: Active disease was present in about 6 of the sequenced Susac syndrome patients, whereas 8 or 9 of them were in remission.

Random hexamers were used to reverse transcribe an amount of roughly 0.45 to 1 ug RNA. TCRdb reprocessed the immunoSEQ multiplex PCR reads via MiXCR and lists one record per CDR3 protein. Here the sample spans some 170,000 distinct CDR3 sequences, over 90% being singletons. The V and J ends lost 4 bases and 2 bases respectively, with 8 bases between them. The length of the CDR3 is 13 residues. Germline V gives CDR1 SGHTA, CDR2 FQGNSA. The sequencing sample was made of CD4+ T cells from PBMCs. This receptor was taken from a human donor with Susac syndrome. This chain joins TRBV7-2 and TRBJ1-2; D is possibly TRBD1 (6 bases). The CDR3 sequence: CASSSTGNYGYTF. As DNA, the CDR3 is TGTGCCAGCAGCTCAACAGGGAACTATGGCTACACCTTC.